The next 29 T cell receptor beta chains were all read from a single sample in a study of blood T cell repertoires in COVID-19. The method was immunoSEQ multiplex PCR; TCRdb's version includes in-frame clones alone and lacks a portion of them. The sample carries 40,000 or so clones, about 80% recorded once. Sequenced input: peripheral blood. Receptors were obtained from a human donor with acute or convalescent COVID-19. The donor label of this sample is uncertain.

The rearrangement joins TRBV6-5 to TRBJ2-3, with unresolved D. Germline CDR1 is MNHEY and CDR2 is SVGAGI. V was pared by 6 bases and J by 4 bases, with 8 bases between. This CDR3 spans 12 amino acids. The CDR3 is CASRYTSDTQYF. The CDR3 DNA reads TGTGCCAGCAGGTATACTTCAGATACGCAGTATTTT.

The V gene is TRBV5-5, the J gene TRBJ2-5; the D gene is possibly TRBD1 (5 bases). This CDR3 has 15 amino acids. The V end lost 0 bases, the J end lost 4 bases, and 13 bases lay between the germline ends. CDR1 SGHKS and CDR2 YYEKEE come from the germline V gene (reference sequence). The CDR3 protein is CASSLVPQGLETQYF. The CDR3 coding sequence is TGTGCCAGCAGCTTGGTACCTCAGGGTCTAGAGACCCAGTACTTC. Together with reference TRBV5-5 and TRBJ2-5, the CDR3 gives the full variable domain: DAGVTQSPTHLIKTRGQQVTLRCSPISGHKSVSWYQQVLGQGPQFIFQYYEKEERGRGNFPDRFSARQFPNYSSELNVNALLLGDSALYLCASSLVPQGLETQYFGPGTRLLVL.

The V and J genes are TRBV10-3 and TRBJ1-5; D perhaps matches TRBD1 (5 bases). This CDR3 has 14 amino acids. Trimming took 11 bases from V and 0 from J, leaving 14 bases between them. Per germline, CDR1 ENHRY and CDR2 SYGVKD. The CDR3 region is CAADGGDSNQPQHF. CDR3 DNA sequence: TGTGCCGCCGACGGGGGTGATAGCAATCAGCCCCAGCATTTT.

J is TRBJ1-2 and V is TRBV5-8, with D possibly TRBD1 on 5 matching bases. Germline V CDR1 and CDR2: SGHTS, YDEGEE. Trimming stripped 1 base from V and 4 bases from J, with 14 bases between. This CDR3 has 15 amino acids. The CDR3 nucleotides read TGTGCCAGCAGCTTGACGGCAGGGTGGACCTATGGCTACACCTTC. This translates into CASSLTAGWTYGYTF.

V and J are TRBV29-1 and TRBJ1-2, with 7 bases identical to TRBD1. The CDR3 is 14 residues long. Looked up from germline, CDR1 is SQVTM and CDR2 is ANQGSEA. The junction had 15 bases not matched to a gene; V was cut back by 7 bases and J by 7 bases. The CDR3 DNA sequence: TGCAGCGCTGCTCAACCGGGACAGATTGGTGGCTACACCTTC. Translated: CSAAQPGQIGGYTF. Complete variable domain (other parts from reference TRBV29-1 and TRBJ1-2): SAVISQKPSRDICQRGTSLTIQCQVDSQVTMMFWYRQQPGQSLTLIATANQGSEATYESGFVIDKFPISRPNLTFSTLTVSNMSPEDSSIYLCSAAQPGQIGGYTFGSGTRLTVV.

V usage is TRBV28 and J usage is TRBJ1-4, with TRBD1 matching over 7 bases. This CDR3 region has 15 residues. Losses at the gene ends were 2 bases for V and 7 bases for J; bases not matched to a gene: 7. Germline lookup yields CDR1 MDHEN and CDR2 SYDVKM. This chain's CDR3 is CASSLQGGGGEKLFF. CDR3 DNA: TGTGCCAGCAGTTTACAGGGGGGAGGTGGTGAAAAACTGTTTTTT.

The CDR3 nucleotides are TGTGCCAGCAGCAGACTAGTGGCTGAGCAGTTCTTC. Its protein product is CASSRLVAEQFF. The chain carries TRBV5-6 and TRBJ2-1; D is possibly TRBD2 (6 bases). This CDR3 is built from 12 residues. Germline V gives CDR1 SGHDT, CDR2 YYEEEE. V lost 4 bases to trimming and J lost 9 bases, with 11 bases between them.

The chain's CDR3 is CASSLVDSPDGYTF. The CDR3 DNA follows: TGTGCCAGCAGCTTAGTAGATAGCCCCGACGGCTACACCTTC. This sequence joins TRBV7-9 and TRBJ1-2; no definite D call. Germline V gene sequence: CDR1 SEHNR, CDR2 FQNEAQ (reference sequence). The CDR3 extends over 14 amino acids. Trimming took 1 base from V and 8 from J, leaving 14 bases between them.

The chain combines TRBV5-4 with TRBJ2-3; 7 nucleotides agree with TRBD2. V shed 9 bases and J 1 base; nucleotides not matched to a gene: 14. The germline V gene encodes CDR1 SGHNT and CDR2 YYREEE (reference sequence). This CDR3 region has 16 residues. The CDR3 DNA is TGTGCCATCCATGGTGCGGGAGTCGTGGGCACAGATACGCAGTATTTT. As protein: CAIHGAGVVGTDTQYF. The variable domain in full, with the rest retrieved from reference TRBV5-4 and TRBJ2-3, is ETGVTQSPTHLIKTRGQQVTLRCSSQSGHNTVSWYQQALGQGPQFIFQYYREEENGRGNFPPRFSGLQFPNYSSELNVNALELDDSALYLCAIHGAGVVGTDTQYFGPGTRLTVL.

The rearrangement uses TRBV28 and TRBJ2-1; D gene unclear. Looked up from germline, CDR1 is MDHEN and CDR2 is SYDVKM. Between the trimmed V and J ends, which lost 3 bases and 4 bases, there was a span of 10 bases. The CDR3 sequence is 14 residues long. The CDR3 reads CASSFRRWYNEQFF. The CDR3 bases are TGTGCCAGCAGTTTCAGGCGATGGTACAATGAGCAGTTCTTC.

The chain carries TRBV6-5 and TRBJ1-2, with 7 nucleotides matching TRBD1. The germline V gene encodes CDR1 MNHEY and CDR2 SVGAGI. The CDR3 contains 12 residues. V trimming: 4 bases; J trimming: 10 bases; junction bases outside the gene matches: 6. CDR3 sequence reads: CASSSYRGDYTF. The CDR3 region has the DNA TGTGCCAGCAGTTCATACAGGGGAGACTACACCTTC.

This clone occurred once. The V gene is TRBV9, the J gene TRBJ2-4; tentatively, D is TRBD1 (6 bases). V was trimmed by 4 bases and J by 4 bases, leaving 15 bases between them. The CDR3 spans 15 residues. Per the germline V gene, CDR1 is SGDLS and CDR2 is YYNGEE. CDR3 protein: CASSPGTLGKNIQYF. The CDR3 DNA reads as TGTGCCAGCAGCCCAGGGACACTCGGGAAAAACATTCAGTACTTC.

The genes are TRBV30 and TRBJ2-7; D is undetermined. The ends were cut back, 3 bases at V and 6 bases at J, with 9 bases in the middle. Germline lookup yields CDR1 GTSNPN and CDR2 SVGIG (reference sequence). The CDR3 runs 11 residues. The CDR3 nucleotides are TGTGCCTGGAGCGTCGTCTCCGAGCAGTACTTC. Residues: CAWSVVSEQYF.

The V and J genes are TRBV18 and TRBJ2-6; 9 bases map to TRBD1. This CDR3 contains 17 residues. CDR1 KGHSH and CDR2 LQKENI come from the germline V gene. V was pared by 5 bases and J by 3 bases, with 8 bases of the junction left unmatched. Here the CDR3 DNA reads TGTGCCAGCTCAAGAACGGACAGGGGTTTTGGGGCCAACGTCCTGACTTTC. It codes for CASSRTDRGFGANVLTF.

V usage is TRBV11-1 and J usage is TRBJ2-3; 8 bases are shared with TRBD2. Per germline, CDR1 SGHAT and CDR2 FQDESV (reference sequence). The ends lost 5 bases at V and 0 bases at J; junction bases unmatched: 4. The CDR3 has 15 residues. This CDR3 is CASSPRTSSTDTQYF. CDR3 DNA sequence: TGTGCCAGCAGCCCACGGACTAGCAGCACAGATACGCAGTATTTT.

The chain recombines TRBV6-5 with TRBJ1-2; 7 bases agree with TRBD1. This CDR3 is built from 15 residues. Germline V gene lookup returns CDR1 MNHEY and CDR2 SVGAGI. Trimming at V came to 2 bases and at J to 8 bases, leaving 11 bases not matched to a gene. The CDR3 loop is CASSYGSETGTGYTF. The DNA for the CDR3 is TGTGCCAGCAGTTACGGCAGTGAGACAGGGACCGGCTACACCTTC.

The chain is built from TRBV19 and TRBJ2-7; 8 nucleotides line up with TRBD2. The V gene end was trimmed by 6 bases and the J gene end by 2 bases; junction bases not matched to a gene: 6. The CDR3 consists of 14 residues. Germline V gene sequence: CDR1 LNHDA, CDR2 SQIVND (reference sequence). The CDR3 protein is CASSPGLVTYEQYF. CDR3 coding DNA: TGTGCCAGTAGCCCGGGACTAGTCACCTACGAGCAGTACTTC.

The rearrangement links TRBV6-5 to TRBJ1-2, with D possibly being TRBD1 (6 bases). The CDR3 runs 12 residues. The V end lost 6 bases, the J end lost 2 bases, and 7 bases lay between the germline ends. From germline, CDR1 is MNHEY and CDR2 SVGAGI. The CDR3 here is CASRTGNYGYTF. CDR3 DNA sequence: TGTGCCAGCAGGACAGGAAACTATGGCTACACCTTC.

The chain links TRBV11-1 to TRBJ2-1; D gene unclear. Germline values: CDR1 SGHAT, CDR2 FQDESV (reference sequence). The V and J ends lost 6 bases and 9 bases respectively, with 9 bases between them. This CDR3 is built from 11 residues. The CDR3 spells CASSFGGEQFF. The CDR3 DNA follows: TGTGCCAGCAGTTTCGGTGGTGAGCAGTTCTTC.

The chain couples TRBV6-2 or TRBV6-3 to TRBJ1-3, with D perhaps TRBD1 (6 bases). The CDR3 contains 17 residues. Germline V gene sequence: CDR1 MNHEY, CDR2 SVGEGT. The V gene lost 4 bases and the J gene lost 2 bases, with 18 bases spanning the gap. The chain's CDR3 is CASSSAPPGVPGNTIYF. CDR3 bases: TGTGCCAGCAGTTCGGCCCCGCCAGGGGTCCCTGGAAACACCATATATTTT.

The rearrangement uses TRBV29-1 and TRBJ2-7; D might be TRBD2 (6 bases). The CDR3 is made up of 12 amino acids. V was cut by 6 bases and J by 3 bases, with 12 bases left in between. CDR1 is SQVTM and CDR2 is ANQGSEA in the germline V gene. Here the CDR3 reads CSVSREDYEQYF. CDR3 coding DNA: TGCAGCGTCTCCAGGGAGGACTACGAGCAGTACTTC.

The chain has TRBV28 and TRBJ2-1; D unresolved. This CDR3 is 10 amino acids long. V gave up 2 bases and J gave up 10 bases, with 3 bases separating them. Germline V gene lookup returns CDR1 MDHEN and CDR2 SYDVKM. DNA of the CDR3: TGTGCCAGCAGTTTAGAGGAGCAGTTCTTC. Protein: CASSLEEQFF.

The chain joins TRBV5-4 to TRBJ2-7; TRBD2 is a possible D gene (5 bases). CDR1 is SGHNT and CDR2 is YYREEE in the germline V gene (reference sequence). The CDR3 is made up of 16 amino acids. The V gene lost 2 bases and the J gene lost 6 bases, with 21 bases spanning the gap. CDR3 loop: CASSFGGGRTDTEQYF. CDR3 bases: TGTGCCAGCAGCTTCGGTGGCGGGCGCACCGACACCGAGCAGTACTTC.

The chain employs TRBV7-2 and TRBJ2-7; no clear D gene. The germline V gene encodes CDR1 SGHTA and CDR2 FQGNSA. Trimming pared 1 base from V and 5 bases from J, leaving 21 bases between. The CDR3 contains 17 residues. The CDR3 sequence: CASSLGHFRASQDEQYF. In DNA form, the CDR3 reads TGTGCCAGCAGCTTAGGCCATTTCAGAGCCTCCCAGGACGAGCAGTACTTC.

The chain links TRBV20-1 to TRBJ1-5, with unresolved D. From germline, CDR1 is DFQATT and CDR2 SNEGSKA (reference sequence). This CDR3 spans 14 amino acids. V lost 3 bases to trimming and J lost 0 bases, with 9 bases between them. CDR3 protein: CSASFRDSNQPQHF. CDR3 DNA: TGCAGTGCTAGTTTTAGAGATAGCAATCAGCCCCAGCATTTT.

The chain links TRBV6-1 to TRBJ1-2; tentatively, D is TRBD1 (5 bases). V lost 4 bases to trimming and J lost 0 bases, with 15 bases between them. This CDR3 is 16 amino acids long. Per germline, CDR1 MNHNS and CDR2 SASEGT. In DNA form, the CDR3 reads TGTGCCAGCAGTGTCAGGGAAAGAGTGGCTAACTATGGCTACACCTTC. Amino acid sequence: CASSVRERVANYGYTF.

The chain has TRBV29-1 and TRBJ1-1, with a tentative D call TRBD1 (6 bases). The CDR3 is 14 residues long. Germline V gene sequence: CDR1 SQVTM, CDR2 ANQGSEA. Between the trimmed V and J ends, which lost 5 bases and 0 bases, there was a span of 13 bases. CDR3 region: CSVLGGAVNTEAFF. The CDR3 nucleotides read TGCAGCGTTCTAGGGGGGGCTGTGAACACTGAAGCTTTCTTT.

This sequence joins TRBV5-1 and TRBJ2-6, with 9 bases that match TRBD1. Per the germline V gene, CDR1 is SGHRS and CDR2 is YFSETQ. The CDR3 totals 16 residues. V was clipped by 4 bases and J by 11 bases; unmatched bases: 13. The CDR3 bases are TGCGCCAGCAGCATGTCCGGGACAGGGAGTCCTTACGTCCTGACTTTC. Translating it yields CASSMSGTGSPYVLTF.

This clone was seen just once. J is TRBJ2-1 and V is TRBV27, with 9 bases aligning to TRBD2. The CDR3 has 16 residues. The V gene end was trimmed by 3 bases and the J gene end by 9 bases; junction bases not matched to a gene: 12. CDR1 is MNHEY and CDR2 is SMNVEV in the germline V gene (reference sequence). The CDR3 reads CASSLGTSFGLGEQFF. CDR3 sequence (DNA): TGTGCCAGCAGTTTGGGGACTAGCTTTGGACTGGGTGAGCAGTTCTTC.